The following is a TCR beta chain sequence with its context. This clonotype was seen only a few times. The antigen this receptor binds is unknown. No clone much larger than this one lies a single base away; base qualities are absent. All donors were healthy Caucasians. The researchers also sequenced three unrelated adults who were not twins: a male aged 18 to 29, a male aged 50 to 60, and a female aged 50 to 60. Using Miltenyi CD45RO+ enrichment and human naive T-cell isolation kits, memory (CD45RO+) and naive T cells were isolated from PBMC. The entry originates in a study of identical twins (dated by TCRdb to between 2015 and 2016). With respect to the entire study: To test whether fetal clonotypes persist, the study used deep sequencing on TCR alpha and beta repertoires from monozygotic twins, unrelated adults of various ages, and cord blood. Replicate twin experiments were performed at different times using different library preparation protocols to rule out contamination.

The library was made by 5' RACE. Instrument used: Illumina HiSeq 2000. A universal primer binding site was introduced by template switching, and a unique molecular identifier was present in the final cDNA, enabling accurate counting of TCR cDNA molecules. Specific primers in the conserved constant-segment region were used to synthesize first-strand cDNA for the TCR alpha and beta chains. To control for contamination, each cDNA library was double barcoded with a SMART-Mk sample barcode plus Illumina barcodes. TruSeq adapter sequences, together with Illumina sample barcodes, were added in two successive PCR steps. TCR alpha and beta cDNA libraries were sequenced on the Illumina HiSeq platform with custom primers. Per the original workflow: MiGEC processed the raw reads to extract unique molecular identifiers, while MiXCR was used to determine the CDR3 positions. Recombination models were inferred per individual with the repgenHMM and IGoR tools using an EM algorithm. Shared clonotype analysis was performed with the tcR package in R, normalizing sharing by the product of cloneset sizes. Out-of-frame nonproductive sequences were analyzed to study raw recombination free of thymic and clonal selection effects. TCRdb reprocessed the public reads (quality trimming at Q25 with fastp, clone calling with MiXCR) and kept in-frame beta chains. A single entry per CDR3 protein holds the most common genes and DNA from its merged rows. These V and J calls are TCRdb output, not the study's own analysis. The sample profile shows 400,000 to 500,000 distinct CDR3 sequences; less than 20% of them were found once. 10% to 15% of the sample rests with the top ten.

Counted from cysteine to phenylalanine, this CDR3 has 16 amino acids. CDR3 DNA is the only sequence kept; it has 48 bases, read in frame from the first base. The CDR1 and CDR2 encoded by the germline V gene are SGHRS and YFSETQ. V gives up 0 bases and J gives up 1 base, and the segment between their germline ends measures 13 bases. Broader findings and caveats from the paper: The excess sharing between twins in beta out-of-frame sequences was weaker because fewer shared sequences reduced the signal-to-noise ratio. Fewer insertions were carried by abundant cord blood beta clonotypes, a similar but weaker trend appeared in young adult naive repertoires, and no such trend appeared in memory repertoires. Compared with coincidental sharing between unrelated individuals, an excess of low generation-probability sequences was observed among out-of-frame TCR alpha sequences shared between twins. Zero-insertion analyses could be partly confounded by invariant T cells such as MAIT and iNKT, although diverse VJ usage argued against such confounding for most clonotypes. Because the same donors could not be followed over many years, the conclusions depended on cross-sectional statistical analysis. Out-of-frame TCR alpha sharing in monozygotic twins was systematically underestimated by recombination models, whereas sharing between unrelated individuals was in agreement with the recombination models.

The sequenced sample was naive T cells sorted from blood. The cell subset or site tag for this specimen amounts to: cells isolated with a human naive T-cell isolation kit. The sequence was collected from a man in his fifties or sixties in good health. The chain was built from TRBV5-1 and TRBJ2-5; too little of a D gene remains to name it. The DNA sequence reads TGCGCCAGCAGCTTGGACGCGCTCGGAAGCCAAGAGACCCAGTACTTC. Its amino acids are CASSLDALGSQETQYF.